Listed here are 6 T cell receptor beta chains from one sample, sequenced in a study of blood T cell repertoires in COVID-19. Method: immunoSEQ multiplex PCR; TCRdb's copy keeps in-frame clones and lacks some. Found here are some 130,000 clones, 70% to 85% of them singletons; the top ten hold roughly 9.7%. The sequenced sample was peripheral blood. Receptors were obtained from a man aged 55 to 69 who had recovered from COVID-19.

The chain has TRBV5-6 and TRBJ2-7, with 7 bases that match TRBD2. V trimming: 0 bases; J trimming: 0 bases; junction bases outside the gene matches: 3. The CDR3 has 15 residues. Germline V gene sequence: CDR1 SGHDT, CDR2 YYEEEE. CDR3 bases: TGTGCCAGCAGCTTGGTGGGCGGGAGCTCCTACGAGCAGTACTTC. This sequence encodes CASSLVGGSSYEQYF.

This clone appeared a single time. This chain connects TRBV2 to TRBJ1-5, with D uncertain. CDR1 SNHLY and CDR2 FYNNEI come from the germline V gene. V was cut by 4 bases and J by 4 bases, with 11 bases left in between. The length of the CDR3 is 14 residues. CDR3 bases: TGTGCCAGCAGTGCCGGTTCTAATAATCAGCCCCAGCATTTT. This sequence encodes CASSAGSNNQPQHF.

This clone was recorded a few times. This rearrangement joins TRBV30 to TRBJ2-2; D is unclear. This CDR3 has 14 amino acids. The V and J ends lost 2 bases and 5 bases respectively, with 12 bases between them. Germline V gene sequence: CDR1 GTSNPN, CDR2 SVGIG (reference sequence). The CDR3 reads CAWSPTRGTGELFF. CDR3 sequence (DNA): TGTGCCTGGAGTCCCACCCGCGGTACCGGGGAGCTGTTTTTT.

V gene TRBV27 combines with J gene TRBJ2-5; the D gene is possibly TRBD1 (5 bases). The CDR3 loop spans 17 amino acids. Germline V gene sequence: CDR1 MNHEY, CDR2 SMNVEV (reference sequence). The germline V and J ends were trimmed by 3 bases and 5 bases, with 22 bases remaining between them. CDR3 nucleotides: TGTGCCAGCAGTTTGCTCTCGGCAGGGTCATATGGGGAGACCCAGTACTTC. Its translation: CASSLLSAGSYGETQYF.

The chain is built from TRBV10-3 and TRBJ2-7; D might be TRBD2 (6 bases). CDR3 length: 15 residues. CDR1 ENHRY and CDR2 SYGVKD come from the germline V gene. Between the trimmed V and J ends, which lost 3 bases and 2 bases, there was a span of 14 bases. CDR3 sequence: CAISDPLTGAYEQYF. The CDR3 DNA reads TGTGCCATCAGTGACCCCTTGACGGGGGCCTACGAGCAGTACTTC.

The chain employs TRBV28 and TRBJ1-5, with 7 positions matching TRBD1. After removal of 2 bases from V and 1 base from J, the junction contained 2 bases not matched to a gene. Germline V gives CDR1 MDHEN, CDR2 SYDVKM. This CDR3 is built from 15 residues. This CDR3 reads CASSLARGSNQPQHF. As DNA, the CDR3 is TGTGCCAGCAGTTTAGCCAGGGGGAGCAATCAGCCCCAGCATTTT.